This TCR beta chain derives from a study of shared clonotypes between healthy human individuals. The V gene lost 4 bases and the J gene lost 3 bases, with 15 bases spanning the gap. Looked up from germline, CDR1 is SQVTM and CDR2 is ANQGSEA. The CDR3 contains 14 residues. Method: immunoSEQ multiplex PCR; TCRdb's copy keeps in-frame clones and lacks some. The table lists millions of clones, around 93% of them singletons. Naive CD8 cells lacked CD45RO, underwent positive selection for CCR7 and left out terminally differentiated effector memory CD45RA+ cells. The chain combines TRBV29-1 with TRBJ1-1; tentative D call: TRBD1 (5 bases). The sample was naive CD8+ T cells from PBMCs. The TCR sequence derives from a man between 18 and 35 years old in good health. Some clones in this sample may be carry-over from other donors' samples. In nucleotides, the CDR3 is TGCAGCGTTGTAGGGGCGGGGGGTTACACTGAAGCTTTCTTT. Protein product: CSVVGAGGYTEAFF. Full variable domain (remainder filled in from reference TRBV29-1 and TRBJ1-1): SAVISQKPSRDICQRGTSLTIQCQVDSQVTMMFWYRQQPGQSLTLIATANQGSEATYESGFVIDKFPISRPNLTFSTLTVSNMSPEDSSIYLCSVVGAGGYTEAFFGQGTRLTVV.